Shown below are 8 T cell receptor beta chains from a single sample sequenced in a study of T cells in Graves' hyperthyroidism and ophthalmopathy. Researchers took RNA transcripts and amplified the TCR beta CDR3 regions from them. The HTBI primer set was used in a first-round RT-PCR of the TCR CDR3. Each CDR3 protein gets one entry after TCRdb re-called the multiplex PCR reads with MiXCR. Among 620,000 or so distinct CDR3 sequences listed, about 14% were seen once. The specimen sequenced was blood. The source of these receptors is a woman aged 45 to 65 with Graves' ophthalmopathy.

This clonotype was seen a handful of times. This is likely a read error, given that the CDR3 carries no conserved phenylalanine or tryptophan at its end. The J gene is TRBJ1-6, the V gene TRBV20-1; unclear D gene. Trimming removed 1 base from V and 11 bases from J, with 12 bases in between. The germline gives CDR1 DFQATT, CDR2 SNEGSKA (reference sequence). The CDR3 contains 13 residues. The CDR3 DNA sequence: TGCAGTGCTAGAGTGGGAGGGAACCCACCCCTCCACCTT. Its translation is CSARVGGNPPLHL.

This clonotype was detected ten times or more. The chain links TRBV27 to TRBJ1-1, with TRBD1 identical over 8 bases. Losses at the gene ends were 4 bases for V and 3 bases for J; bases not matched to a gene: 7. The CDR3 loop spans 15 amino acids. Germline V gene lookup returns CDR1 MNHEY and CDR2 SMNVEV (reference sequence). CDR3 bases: TGTGCCAGCAGTTCCATCACGACAGGGGACACTGAAGCTTTCTTT. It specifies CASSSITTGDTEAFF.

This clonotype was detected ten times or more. The CDR3 region is CATSDPGTVTFTGELFF. The DNA of the CDR3 is TGTGCCACCAGTGATCCCGGGACAGTGACTTTTACCGGGGAGCTGTTTTTT. V is TRBV24-1 and J is TRBJ2-2, with 7 bases identical to TRBD1. Germline V CDR1 and CDR2: KGHDR, SFDVKD. The CDR3 has 17 amino acids. Trimming at V came to 3 bases and at J to 5 bases, leaving 11 bases not matched to a gene.

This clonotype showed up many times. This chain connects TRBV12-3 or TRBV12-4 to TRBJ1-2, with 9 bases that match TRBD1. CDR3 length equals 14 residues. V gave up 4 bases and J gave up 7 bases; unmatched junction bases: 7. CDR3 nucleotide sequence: TGTGCCAGCAGTTACAGGGGGCAAGTCGGTGGCTACACCTTC. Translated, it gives CASSYRGQVGGYTF.

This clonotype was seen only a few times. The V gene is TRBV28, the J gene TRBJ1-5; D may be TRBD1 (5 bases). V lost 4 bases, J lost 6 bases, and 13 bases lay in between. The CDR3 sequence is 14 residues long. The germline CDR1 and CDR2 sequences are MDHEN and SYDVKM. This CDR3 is CASSYRYGSQPQHF. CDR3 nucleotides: TGTGCCAGCAGTTACAGGTATGGAAGTCAGCCCCAGCATTTT. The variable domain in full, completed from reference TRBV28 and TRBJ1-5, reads DVKVTQSSRYLVKRTGEKVFLECVQDMDHENMFWYRQDPGLGLRLIYFSYDVKMKEKGDIPEGYSVSREKKERFSLILESASTNQTSMYLCASSYRYGSQPQHFGDGTRLSIL.

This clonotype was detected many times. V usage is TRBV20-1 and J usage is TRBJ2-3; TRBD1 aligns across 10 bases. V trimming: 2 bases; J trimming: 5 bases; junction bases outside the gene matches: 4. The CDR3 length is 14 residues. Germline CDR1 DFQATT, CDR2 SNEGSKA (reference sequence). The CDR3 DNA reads TGCAGTGCTAGATGGGACAGGGGCGAAGATACGCAGTATTTT. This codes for CSARWDRGEDTQYF.

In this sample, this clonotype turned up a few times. CDR3 amino acids: CASSQALGQQNTGELFF. In DNA form, the CDR3 reads TGTGCCAGCAGCCAAGCTTTAGGACAGCAGAACACCGGGGAGCTGTTTTTT. V and J are TRBV14 and TRBJ2-2, with D perhaps TRBD1 (6 bases). The CDR3 runs 17 residues. Germline assignment: CDR1 SGHDN and CDR2 FVKESK. V gave up 1 base and J gave up 1 base, with 13 bases separating them.

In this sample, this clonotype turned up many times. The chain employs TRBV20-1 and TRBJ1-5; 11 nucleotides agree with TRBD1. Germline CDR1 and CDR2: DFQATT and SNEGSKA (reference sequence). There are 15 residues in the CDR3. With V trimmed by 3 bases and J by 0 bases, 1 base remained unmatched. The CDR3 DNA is TGCAGTGCTAGGGGACAGGGGGATAGCAATCAGCCCCAGCATTTT. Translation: CSARGQGDSNQPQHF.